These 7 T cell receptor beta chains were all obtained from the same sample, sequenced in a study of cytomegalovirus exposure and HLA in healthy donors. PCR amplification relied on 60 Vbeta primers (plus 13 Jbeta primers). Method: immunoSEQ multiplex PCR; TCRdb's copy keeps in-frame clones and lacks some. The profile shows about 150,000 clones, around two thirds of them singletons. The sample consisted of PBMCs. The source of these receptors is a young man in good health and CMV-seropositive.

The chain has TRBV30 and TRBJ2-5, with TRBD1 identical over 10 bases. Near its end, the DNA agrees better with TRBJ2-7, so the J call may be wrong. There are 16 residues in the CDR3. Germline CDR1 GTSNPN, CDR2 SVGIG (reference sequence). CDR3 region: CAWSVGSGTGADEQYF. The DNA of the CDR3 is TGTGCCTGGAGTGTAGGATCTGGGACAGGGGCGGACGAGCAGTACTTC.

The chain has TRBV5-1 and TRBJ1-1, with D unresolved. CDR3 length: 14 residues. From germline, CDR1 is SGHRS and CDR2 YFSETQ. Trimming shortened V by 4 bases and J by 4 bases, and 14 bases separated the two germline ends. CDR3 in DNA: TGCGCCAGCAGCCCGCGGGGTTCCGGCACTGAAGCTTTCTTT. Translation: CASSPRGSGTEAFF.

The rearrangement links TRBV30 to TRBJ1-2, with D possibly TRBD1 on 6 matching bases. CDR3 length equals 13 residues. The V gene lost 3 bases and the J gene lost 7 bases, with 15 bases spanning the gap. Germline CDR1 reads GTSNPN; CDR2 reads SVGIG (reference sequence). The CDR3 bases are TGTGCCTGGAGCTCGCAGGGGAGCGGTGGCTACACCTTC. This gives the protein CAWSSQGSGGYTF.

The rearrangement joins TRBV5-1 to TRBJ2-5, with 7 bases that match TRBD2. The J call is uncertain, as TRBJ2-7 better fits the DNA end. The germline gives CDR1 SGHRS, CDR2 YFSETQ. The CDR3 length is 13 residues. CDR3 region: CASSWRLAYEQYF. CDR3 nucleotide sequence: TGCGCCAGCAGCTGGAGACTAGCTTACGAGCAGTACTTC.

This rearrangement joins TRBV27 to TRBJ2-7, with a possible D match to TRBD1 (6 bases). This CDR3 region has 14 residues. Germline V gene data show CDR1 as MNHEY and CDR2 as SMNVEV (reference sequence). Trimming left V 4 bases short and J 0 bases short, with 10 bases between. The DNA of the CDR3 is TGTGCCAGCAGTTCCTCGGACAGCTCCTACGAGCAGTACTTC. It specifies CASSSSDSSYEQYF.

As to this clone: Relative to the germline gene, one junction end is altered; a read error may explain this. This chain joins TRBV5-1 and TRBJ2-2; D gene ambiguous. The CDR3 loop spans 15 amino acids. Germline V CDR1 and CDR2: SGHRS, YFSETQ. The CDR3 sequence is CASRLAGSPTGELFF. The CDR3 nucleotides read TGCGCCAGCAGGTTGGCCGGGTCCCCGACCGGGGAGCTGTTTTTT.

The sample holds one count of this clone. The rearrangement joins TRBV5-1 to TRBJ1-2; the D gene is possibly TRBD1 (5 bases). Germline CDR1 is SGHRS and CDR2 is YFSETQ. The CDR3 has 16 amino acids. V lost 4 bases, J lost 0 bases, and 16 bases lay in between. The CDR3 region is CASSPRDGRANYGYTF. The CDR3 DNA follows: TGCGCCAGCAGCCCGAGGGACGGGAGAGCTAACTATGGCTACACCTTC.